Included here is one T cell receptor beta chain sequence, with context. This clonotype was counted at least ten times. The antigen it recognizes is unknown. The record has no base qualities; no much larger clone is one base away. According to the germline V gene, CDR1 reads SNHLY and CDR2 reads FYNNEI. The CDR3 runs 13 residues from the cysteine to the phenylalanine. Of the read, only the CDR3 DNA is kept; its 39 bases are in frame from base 1. V is reduced by 4 bases and J by 15 bases, leaving a spacing of 19 bases between them. In this study, sorted CD4+ and CD8+ T cells from the blood of healthy subjects and of severe aplastic anemia patients had their TCR repertoires deep-sequenced. Ficoll-Paque density gradient centrifugation was used to isolate peripheral blood mononuclear cells. Before DNA was extracted, CD4+ and CD8+ T cells were sorted using either FACS or magnetic beads. The record originates from a study of CD8+CD57+ T cells in acquired aplastic anemia (dated by TCRdb to the late 2010s). In terms of the full investigation: Extracted DNA from sorted CD4+ and CD8+ cells averaged approximately 3 ug, ranging from roughly 0.2 to 30 ug. An average of approximately 10 million reads for CD4+ cells and around 11 million reads for CD8+ cells was obtained from healthy donor samples. Here is what the overall study found, with its caveats: CD8+ Simpson's diversity did not differ significantly between patients and healthy controls (P=0.060). Roughly 30 CD8+ CDR3 sequences were found to be shared between patients and controls, but these sequences appeared to be highly expressed in patients and within the immunodominant clones of the patients.

Genomic DNA served as template for TCR beta VDJ combination and CDR3 sequence profiling. An Illumina HiSeq 2000 was the platform used for TCR repertoire sequencing. The authors processed their data as follows. Repertoires were assessed using TRBV/TRBJ rearrangement plots, CDR3 size and DJ length profiles, and Simpson's diversity index. Whichever DNA sequence was most abundant in the deep sequencing data was defined as the immunodominant clone. CDR3 amino acid sequences were screened for sharing across subjects and compared with published repertoires and the VDJdb database. TCRdb cleaned the public reads at Q25 with fastp, built clones with MiXCR and kept in-frame beta chains. When rows share a CDR3 protein, they turn into one entry using the most common DNA and genes. None of the V and J calls come from the authors' own analysis; TCRdb made them. The sample table contains about 160,000 distinct CDR3 sequences; only one count was recorded for approximately 40% of them. The ten largest account for approximately 1% of the sample.

The sequence was collected from a human donor in good health. This receptor chain uses TRBV2 and TRBJ2-4; no D segment can be confidently identified. Sequencing input: sorted CD4+, CD8+, or CD8+CD57+ T cells (not recorded which) from PBMCs. Here is the DNA: TGTGCCAGCAGTGGTTTGGGAAGGGCTAGTGGGTACTTC. Its translation reads: CASSGLGRASGYF.